The rows below give T cell receptor beta chains drawn from one sample of a study of T cells in Graves' hyperthyroidism and ophthalmopathy. Each CDR3 protein gets one entry after TCRdb re-called the multiplex PCR reads with MiXCR. The table records about 96,000 distinct CDR3 sequences, just over 50% of them present only once. Sequenced sample: blood. Every receptor here comes from a woman between 35 and 50 years old with Graves' hyperthyroidism. Each CDR3 is given without its conserved first and last residue.

v_call | cdr3_aa
TRBV28 | ASSTTGGHGYT
TRBV7-9 | ASSRDRARETQY
TRBV29-1 | SGQGTYGYT
TRBV5-1 | ASSLRGIYSGNTIY
TRBV6-5 | ASSYSKGTYGYT
TRBV10-3 | ATSESVRVRETQY
TRBV7-3 | ASSSQVAGDQPQH
TRBV7-2 | ASSTSSGSRGELF
TRBV2 | ASSEAREEKLF
TRBV4-1 | ASSQEQRDVYGYT
TRBV5-1 | ASSLDSQETQY